This T cell receptor beta chain was recovered during a study of cytomegalovirus exposure and HLA in healthy donors. Regarding the study as a whole: An ancestry cluster, one associated with Asian ancestry, reportedly showed fewer N-insertions than the approximately 670-donor mean in a later analysis. HLA-A and HLA-B allele assignments for most subjects were reportedly predicted accurately using TCR beta sequences. Excluded were some V segments that proved indistinguishable, including TRBV6-2 and TRBV6-3.

Of note for this clone: Its antigen is unknown.

The CDR3 has 15 amino acids. Germline V gives CDR1 LGHNA, CDR2 YNFKEQ. Unmatched junction bases numbered 12, after V lost 5 bases and J lost 8 bases. PCR was performed using 60 Vbeta and 13 Jbeta primers. Clones were read by immunoSEQ multiplex PCR, and TCRdb kept only the in-frame ones, dropping some. The sample has roughly 190,000 clones, and its top ten clones hold around 6%. This chain uses TRBV4-2 with TRBJ2-4, with 7 bases identical to TRBD1. Sequenced material: PBMCs. The TCR originated in a man under 40 in good health and CMV-seronegative. The CDR3 DNA follows: TGTGCCAGCAGCGGAGGACAGGAAGGTACGGACATTCAGTACTTC. Its translation is CASSGGQEGTDIQYF.